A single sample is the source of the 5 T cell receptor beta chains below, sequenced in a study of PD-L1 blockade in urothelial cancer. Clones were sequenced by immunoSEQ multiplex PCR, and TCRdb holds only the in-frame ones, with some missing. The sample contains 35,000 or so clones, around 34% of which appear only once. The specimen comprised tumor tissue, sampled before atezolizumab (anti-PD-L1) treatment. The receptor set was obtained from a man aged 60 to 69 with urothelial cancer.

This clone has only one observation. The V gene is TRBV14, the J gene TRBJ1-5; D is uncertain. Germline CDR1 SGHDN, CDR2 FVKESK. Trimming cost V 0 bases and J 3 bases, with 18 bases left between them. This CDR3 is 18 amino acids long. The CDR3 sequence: CASSQDPIPGRPNQPQHF. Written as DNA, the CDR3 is TGTGCCAGCAGCCAAGATCCAATTCCGGGTAGACCCAATCAGCCCCAGCATTTT.

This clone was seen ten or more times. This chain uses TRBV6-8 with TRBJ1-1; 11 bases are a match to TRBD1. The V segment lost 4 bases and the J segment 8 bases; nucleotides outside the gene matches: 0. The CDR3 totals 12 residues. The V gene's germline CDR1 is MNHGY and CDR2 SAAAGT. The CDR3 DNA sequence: TGTGCCAGCAGTTGGACAGGGGGCGAAGCTTTCTTT. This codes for CASSWTGGEAFF.

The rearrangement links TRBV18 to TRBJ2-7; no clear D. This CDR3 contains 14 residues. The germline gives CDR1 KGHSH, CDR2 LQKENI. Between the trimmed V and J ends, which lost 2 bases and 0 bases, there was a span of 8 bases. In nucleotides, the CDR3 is TGTGCCAGCTCACCATACGATAGCTCCTACGAGCAGTACTTC. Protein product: CASSPYDSSYEQYF. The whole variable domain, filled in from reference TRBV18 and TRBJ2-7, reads NAGVMQNPRHLVRRRGQEARLRCSPMKGHSHVYWYRQLPEEGLKFMVYLQKENIIDESGMPKERFSAEFPKEGPSILRIQQVVRGDSAAYFCASSPYDSSYEQYFGPGTRLTVT.

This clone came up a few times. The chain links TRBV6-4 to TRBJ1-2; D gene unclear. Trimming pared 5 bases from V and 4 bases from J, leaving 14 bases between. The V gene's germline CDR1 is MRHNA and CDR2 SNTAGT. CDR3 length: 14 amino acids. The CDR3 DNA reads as TGTGCCAGCAGTTACGAGAACTGGGGCTATGGCTACACCTTC. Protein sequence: CASSYENWGYGYTF.

This CDR3 is CASSFRPRGELFF. In DNA, the CDR3 is TGTGCCAGTAGTTTCCGACCTCGCGGGGAGCTGTTTTTT. The chain is built from TRBV19 and TRBJ2-2, with no clear D. Deletions cut 5 bases from V and 7 bases from J, with 11 bases between. The CDR3 has 13 amino acids. Germline CDR1 reads LNHDA; CDR2 reads SQIVND (reference sequence).